A selection of T cell receptor beta chains follows, all from one sample in a study of blood T cell repertoires in COVID-19. This table comes from immunoSEQ multiplex PCR, and its TCRdb copy is limited to in-frame clones, with some not included. The sample records roughly 240,000 clones, around 86% being singletons. The sequenced sample consisted of PBMCs or T cells enriched from blood (not recorded which). The receptor source for this set is a woman in her 50s who had recovered from COVID-19. Both conserved end residues are trimmed from each CDR3. Fields, in order: clone size, V gene, CDR3 protein. Clone size, where shown, is once, few, many, or a class for clones that have expanded.

size: .; V: TRBV11-2; CDR3: ASSLGSGRHSNQPQH
size: few; V: TRBV5-1; CDR3: ASSLPTSGNDEQF
size: .; V: TRBV19; CDR3: ATTGLRINEQF
size: once; V: TRBV6-1; CDR3: ASSEAGPGTGNTIY
size: few; V: TRBV28; CDR3: ASRLSGALAVGSYNEQF
size: .; V: TRBV12-5; CDR3: ASGLGSGGWTGELF
size: .; V: TRBV4-2; CDR3: ASSQDRGVNYGYT
size: .; V: TRBV7-9; CDR3: ASSPRATSINTGELF
size: .; V: TRBV9; CDR3: ASSATGAMNTEAF
size: .; V: TRBV6-5; CDR3: ASSYSWGGSNSPLH
size: .; V: TRBV11-2; CDR3: ASSLDRQGYEQY
size: .; V: TRBV11-2; CDR3: ASSLMGAAGLSNSPLH
size: .; V: TRBV6-5; CDR3: ASSYSREGSGNTIY
size: .; V: TRBV11-3; CDR3: ASSRRGQVNEKLF
size: few; V: TRBV3-1/TRBV3-2; CDR3: ATRDYSGNTIY
size: .; V: TRBV7-9; CDR3: ASIPLTIKPGQRTGELF
size: .; V: TRBV29-1; CDR3: SVASGSNNEQF
size: .; V: TRBV21-1; CDR3: ASSKKEGHWDGETQY
size: .; V: TRBV7-2; CDR3: ASSLDRAYTIY
size: .; V: TRBV18; CDR3: ASSPGQTRRVTFNSPLH
size: .; V: TRBV7-9; CDR3: ASSFSQGYHTEAF
size: .; V: TRBV7-4; CDR3: ASSISQGLFTEAF
size: few; V: TRBV3-1/TRBV3-2; CDR3: ASSQGLLRREQTNEKLF
size: .; V: TRBV4-3; CDR3: ASSQDLVAGGRTSTDTQY
size: .; V: TRBV9; CDR3: ASSRRPGEDQPQH
size: .; V: TRBV7-2; CDR3: ATGVGQPISTDTQY
size: .; V: TRBV5-1; CDR3: ASSLGGTQETQY
size: .; V: TRBV18; CDR3: ASSLHPGTSGNEQF
size: .; V: TRBV9; CDR3: ASSGGQGYGYT
size: .; V: TRBV6-6; CDR3: ASSFSGGGNQPQH
size: .; V: TRBV10-2; CDR3: ASSHTDNSPLH
size: few; V: TRBV6-5; CDR3: ASSGGHNSPLH
size: .; V: TRBV2; CDR3: ASITEKNNEQF
size: few; V: TRBV28; CDR3: ASVGGVNTEAF
size: .; V: TRBV19; CDR3: ASSRDREEKLF
size: .; V: TRBV19; CDR3: ASSTPGAPNTEAF